A single sample gave rise to the 20 T cell receptor beta chains below, sequenced in a study of naive and memory T cell subsets. Four PCR rounds used nested alpha and beta constant region primers plus the SP2 primer. One entry per CDR3 protein results from TCRdb running MiXCR on the UMI-ligation and nested PCR reads. Of some 25,000 distinct CDR3 sequences listed, 5% to 5.5% are singletons. An oligonucleotide containing a UMI was ligated to the 3' end of TCR cDNA. Sequencing was carried out using blood. The receptors here all came from an adult in good health.

The sample holds many counts of this clonotype. This sequence joins TRBV13 and TRBJ2-7; D is tentatively TRBD1 or TRBD2 (6 bases each). V was cut by 1 base and J by 0 bases, with 10 bases left in between. The germline V gene has CDR1 PRHDT and CDR2 FYEKMQ (reference sequence). The CDR3 covers 15 residues. The CDR3 loop reads CASSLEGGVSYEQYF. The CDR3 DNA reads as TGTGCCAGCAGCTTAGAGGGGGGCGTCTCCTACGAGCAGTACTTC.

This clonotype came up many times. The CDR3 DNA follows: TGTGCCACCAGCAGAGGGGCCAAAAACATTCAGTACTTC. It encodes CATSRGAKNIQYF. The chain has TRBV15 and TRBJ2-4; D is unresolved. The length of the CDR3 is 13 residues. Trimming removed 1 base from V and 1 base from J, with 2 bases in between. Per the germline V gene, CDR1 is LNHNV and CDR2 is YYDKDF (reference sequence).

This clonotype was counted only a few times. This rearrangement joins TRBV5-1 to TRBJ1-1; the D gene is possibly TRBD1 (6 bases). There are 16 residues in the CDR3. Trimming shortened V by 1 base and J by 4 bases, and 17 bases separated the two germline ends. The germline V gene has CDR1 SGHRS and CDR2 YFSETQ. The CDR3 sequence is CASSLMTGGTVTEAFF. The DNA of the CDR3 is TGCGCCAGCAGCTTGATGACAGGAGGAACGGTCACTGAAGCTTTCTTT.

This clonotype is labeled medium-sized. This chain joins TRBV11-2 and TRBJ1-1; D might be TRBD1 (6 bases). V was clipped by 5 bases and J by 1 base, with 17 bases between them. Germline values: CDR1 SGHAT, CDR2 FQNNGV. The CDR3 has 16 residues. Here the CDR3 reads CASSLRPGQPNTEAFF. DNA for the CDR3: TGTGCCAGCAGCCTCCGCCCCGGACAGCCGAACACTGAAGCTTTCTTT.

About this clonotype itself: Given a much more abundant clone one base away, this may be a read error. V usage is TRBV7-2 and J usage is TRBJ2-3; D remains ambiguous. Gene TRBJ1-5 matches the end of the DNA better, so the J call may be wrong. Germline assignment: CDR1 SGHTA and CDR2 FQGNSA. This CDR3 has 17 amino acids. As DNA, the CDR3 is TGTGCCAGCAGCTTATATCTAGCGGGAGGGCCCACAGATACGCAGCATTTT. This sequence encodes CASSLYLAGGPTDTQHF.

This clonotype has more than one count but fewer than ten. The chain uses TRBV18 and TRBJ1-1, with 7 bases fitting TRBD1. Trimming cost V 5 bases and J 0 bases; bases outside gene matches: 3. The CDR3 has 14 amino acids. Germline V gene data show CDR1 as KGHSH and CDR2 as LQKENI. The CDR3 sequence: CASSRQGLNTEAFF. The CDR3 bases are TGTGCCAGCTCAAGACAGGGTTTGAACACTGAAGCTTTCTTT.

Ten or more counts support this clonotype. The CDR3 DNA is TGCAGTGCCATGGGACTAGCGGGGGCTCCGACCTACGAGCAGTACTTC. This translates into CSAMGLAGAPTYEQYF. The rearrangement uses TRBV20-1 and TRBJ2-7; 14 bases align to TRBD2. V was pared by 6 bases and J by 2 bases, with 9 bases of the junction left unmatched. Germline loops: CDR1 DFQATT, CDR2 SNEGSKA (reference sequence). The CDR3 is made up of 16 amino acids.

This clonotype is labeled as medium-sized. V usage is TRBV13 and J usage is TRBJ2-2, with D tentatively TRBD2 (5 bases). The germline V and J ends were trimmed by 5 bases and 5 bases, with 18 bases remaining between them. Germline loops: CDR1 PRHDT, CDR2 FYEKMQ (reference sequence). This CDR3 region has 16 residues. The CDR3 region has the DNA TGTGCCAGCAGCCCGTTCTTAGCGTTTGGGACCGGGGAGCTGTTTTTT. As protein: CASSPFLAFGTGELFF.

In this sample, this clonotype turned up a few times. J is TRBJ2-3 and V is TRBV3-1; TRBD2 matches at 11 bases. V shed 2 bases and J 4 bases; nucleotides not matched to a gene: 11. From germline, CDR1 is LGHDT and CDR2 YNNKEL (reference sequence). The CDR3 length is 18 residues. The CDR3 spells CASSQSQRLAGIPDTQYF. For the CDR3, the DNA is TGTGCCAGCAGCCAATCCCAACGACTAGCGGGAATCCCAGATACGCAGTATTTT.

This clonotype has at least ten counts. V and J are TRBV10-2 and TRBJ2-1; 10 nucleotides agree with TRBD2. CDR3 length equals 16 residues. Germline V gives CDR1 WSHSY, CDR2 SAAADI. J was trimmed by 7 bases and V by 0 bases; bases with no gene match: 6. The CDR3 region has the DNA TGCGCCAGCAGTGAGTCCAGCGGGAGGGCCGGGAATGAGCAGTTCTTC. Encoded protein: CASSESSGRAGNEQFF.

Many counts were recorded for this clonotype. The genes are TRBV27 and TRBJ2-3, with TRBD1 as a possible D gene (6 bases). V was clipped by 3 bases and J by 6 bases, with 13 bases between them. This CDR3 has 14 residues. Germline values: CDR1 MNHEY, CDR2 SMNVEV (reference sequence). CDR3 sequence: CASSFRGPRDTQYF. The CDR3 nucleotides read TGTGCCAGCAGTTTCAGGGGCCCTCGGGATACGCAGTATTTT.

V is TRBV7-2 and J is TRBJ2-3; TRBD2 might be the D (6 bases). Germline-derived CDR1 and CDR2 are SGHTA and FQGNSA. The CDR3 runs to 13 residues. Trimming pared 3 bases from V and 4 bases from J, leaving 8 bases between. The CDR3: CASSFRGADTQYF. The CDR3 nucleotides are TGTGCCAGCAGCTTTCGCGGGGCAGATACGCAGTATTTT. Full variable domain (missing parts from reference TRBV7-2 and TRBJ2-3): GAGVSQSPSNKVTEKGKDVELRCDPISGHTALYWYRQSLGQGLEFLIYFQGNSAPDKSGLPSDRFSAERTGGSVSTLTIQRTQQEDSAVYLCASSFRGADTQYFGPGTRLTVL.

This clonotype has ten or more counts. The chain carries TRBV4-3 and TRBJ2-7; TRBD2 matches at 8 bases. With 0 bases clipped from V and 6 bases from J, the junction kept 10 bases outside the gene matches. CDR3 size: 16 residues. Germline CDR1 reads LGHNA; CDR2 reads YSLEER. The chain's CDR3 is CASSQDETREGGEQYF. CDR3 coding DNA: TGCGCCAGCAGCCAAGATGAAACTCGGGAGGGCGGCGAGCAGTACTTC.

This clonotype was recorded many times. The chain has TRBV7-9 and TRBJ1-1, with TRBD1 identical over 7 bases. The CDR3 runs 14 residues. The J segment lost 1 base and the V segment lost 6 bases, leaving 5 bases of the junction unmatched. Germline V gene sequence: CDR1 SEHNR, CDR2 FQNEAQ (reference sequence). The CDR3 sequence: CASRAGTANTEAFF. The CDR3 bases are TGTGCCAGCAGAGCTGGGACAGCGAACACTGAAGCTTTCTTT.

In its sample, this clonotype was seen many times. The V and J genes are TRBV13 and TRBJ2-1; D perhaps matches TRBD1 (5 bases). The V end lost 5 bases, the J end lost 9 bases, and 32 bases lay between the germline ends. Germline V gene data show CDR1 as PRHDT and CDR2 as FYEKMQ (reference sequence). This CDR3 region has 19 residues. CDR3 in amino acids: CASSPANTGAQVRSSEQFF. The CDR3 coding sequence is TGTGCCAGCAGCCCGGCCAACACAGGAGCCCAAGTCCGTAGTAGTGAGCAGTTCTTC.

The genes are TRBV5-1 and TRBJ2-2; 11 positions match TRBD2. Germline CDR1 and CDR2: SGHRS and YFSETQ. The CDR3 spans 15 residues. The V gene end was trimmed by 8 bases and the J gene end by 5 bases; junction bases not matched to a gene: 8. The CDR3 nucleotides read TGCGCCAGTCAACCGGGACTAGCGGAGACCGGGGAGCTGTTTTTT. This gives the protein CASQPGLAETGELFF.

In its sample, this clonotype was seen a few times. This rearrangement joins TRBV15 to TRBJ2-7; 11 nucleotides match TRBD2. V shed 3 bases and J 5 bases; nucleotides not matched to a gene: 6. This CDR3 has 15 residues. The germline V gene encodes CDR1 LNHNV and CDR2 YYDKDF (reference sequence). The CDR3 reads CATSRRGLAGHEQYF. The CDR3 DNA sequence: TGTGCCACCAGCAGGAGAGGACTAGCGGGCCACGAGCAGTACTTC.

This clonotype was observed at least ten times. This chain connects TRBV7-9 to TRBJ2-3, with 12 bases lining up with TRBD2. From germline, CDR1 is SEHNR and CDR2 FQNEAQ (reference sequence). Losses at the gene ends were 5 bases for V and 0 bases for J; bases not matched to a gene: 9. The CDR3 totals 18 residues. The CDR3 DNA reads TGTGCCAGCAGCCCCACTAGCGGGAGGCTGGCTAGCACAGATACGCAGTATTTT. Protein product: CASSPTSGRLASTDTQYF. The variable domain in full, completed from reference TRBV7-9 and TRBJ2-3, reads DTGVSQNPRHKITKRGQNVTFRCDPISEHNRLYWYRQTLGQGPEFLTYFQNEAQLEKSRLLSDRFSAERPKGSFSTLEIQRTEQGDSAMYLCASSPTSGRLASTDTQYFGPGTRLTVL.

This clonotype was seen many times. V is TRBV28 and J is TRBJ2-1; D call uncertain. V was trimmed by 5 bases and J by 2 bases, leaving 13 bases between them. The CDR3 has 15 amino acids. Germline assignment: CDR1 MDHEN and CDR2 SYDVKM. This CDR3 reads CASSDRTSPYNEQFF. The CDR3 DNA is TGTGCCAGCAGTGACCGAACGTCCCCCTACAATGAGCAGTTCTTC.

In its sample, this clonotype ranks as medium-sized. This chain joins TRBV3-1 and TRBJ2-7; 15 bases align to TRBD2. Trimming took 3 bases from V and 7 from J; bases not matched to a gene: 7. The CDR3 consists of 16 residues. Germline V gene lookup returns CDR1 LGHDT and CDR2 YNNKEL (reference sequence). The DNA for the CDR3 is TGTGCCAGCAGCCAGAGGACTAGCGGGAGGGCCTGGGAGCAGTACTTC. Translation gives CASSQRTSGRAWEQYF.